This T cell receptor beta chain comes out of a study of blood T cell repertoires in COVID-19. Authors' methods: Reference gene primers were amplified, and this amplification served to estimate nucleated cell counts. This table comes from immunoSEQ multiplex PCR, and its TCRdb copy is limited to in-frame clones, with some not included. That table supplies the V and J calls and clone size; D and trimming were determined from the DNA. The sample consists of roughly 50,000 clones, 85% to 90% of them appearing once. Per the germline V gene, CDR1 is MNHEY and CDR2 is SVGAGI. The CDR3 is 13 amino acids. V shed 11 bases and J shed 5 bases, with 16 bases lying between them.

The V call is TRBV6-5, the J call TRBJ2-1, with TRBD2 as a possible D gene (6 bases). The source material was peripheral blood. The clonotype comes from a man older than 75 with acute or convalescent COVID-19. CDR3 sequence reads: CACGDWANNEQFF. The CDR3 region has the DNA TGTGCCTGCGGGGACTGGGCAAACAATGAGCAGTTCTTC.